These 26 T cell receptor beta chains were all obtained from the same sample, sequenced in a study of CD8 T cells in Susac syndrome. Reverse transcription of 0.5 to 1 ug RNA was performed with random hexamers. Using its own MiXCR run on the immunoSEQ multiplex PCR reads, TCRdb lists one record per CDR3 protein. The top ten hold less than 0.15% of the sample, which has over 150,000 distinct CDR3 sequences, roughly 95% seen once. What was sequenced was CD4+ T cells from PBMCs. The source is a human donor with Susac syndrome.

V and J are TRBV5-1 and TRBJ2-6; perhaps TRBD2 as D (5 bases). This CDR3 region has 15 residues. Germline CDR1 and CDR2: SGHRS and YFSETQ. The V end lost 6 bases, the J end lost 0 bases, and 10 bases lay between the germline ends. CDR3 in DNA: TGCGCCAGCACACGCGGGTTCTCTGGGGCCAACGTCCTGACTTTC. Translation gives CASTRGFSGANVLTF.

The chain joins TRBV25-1 to TRBJ2-3; no clear D. This CDR3 region has 13 residues. The V gene lost 6 bases and the J gene lost 3 bases, with 10 bases spanning the gap. From germline, CDR1 is MGHDK and CDR2 SYGVNS. This CDR3 reads CASSPAGTDTQYF. CDR3 in DNA: TGTGCCAGCAGCCCCGCCGGAACAGATACGCAGTATTTT.

This clonotype turned up a few times. CDR3: CASSYSSGANVLTF. CDR3 bases: TGTGCCAGCAGTTACTCCTCTGGGGCCAACGTCCTGACTTTC. The chain is built from TRBV27 and TRBJ2-6; no firm D call. The CDR3 extends over 14 amino acids. Germline V gene lookup returns CDR1 MNHEY and CDR2 SMNVEV (reference sequence). V lost 4 bases and J lost 0, with 4 bases in between.

The chain combines TRBV5-6 with TRBJ2-1; D ambiguous. The germline gives CDR1 SGHDT, CDR2 YYEEEE. The CDR3 is 12 amino acids. V lost 6 bases, J lost 7 bases, and 11 bases lay in between. The CDR3 bases are TGTGCCAGCAAAAAGAGTGGGAATGAGCAGTTCTTC. Protein sequence: CASKKSGNEQFF.

The CDR3 loop reads CSVEFPGVLKGEQFF. The CDR3 nucleotides are TGCAGCGTTGAATTTCCGGGAGTCTTGAAGGGTGAGCAGTTCTTC. The chain is built from TRBV29-1 and TRBJ2-1; D may be TRBD2 (6 bases). The CDR3 consists of 15 residues. From germline, CDR1 is SQVTM and CDR2 ANQGSEA. Trimming took 2 bases from V and 9 from J, leaving 20 bases between them.

The chain links TRBV7-9 to TRBJ2-1, with TRBD2 matching over 9 bases. Trimming took 5 bases from V and 0 from J; bases not matched to a gene: 8. Germline CDR1 is SEHNR and CDR2 is FQNEAQ (reference sequence). The CDR3 extends over 17 amino acids. The CDR3 is CASSGSGSQNSYNEQFF. CDR3 nucleotides: TGTGCCAGCAGCGGTAGCGGGAGCCAAAACTCCTACAATGAGCAGTTCTTC.

The chain combines TRBV19 with TRBJ2-1; tentatively, D is TRBD2 (6 bases). Germline-derived CDR1 and CDR2 are LNHDA and SQIVND (reference sequence). Trimming pared 7 bases from V and 5 bases from J, leaving 15 bases between. This CDR3 has 14 residues. CDR3 loop: CASTRGSGHNEQFF. The CDR3 DNA follows: TGTGCCAGTACTCGGGGGTCGGGGCACAATGAGCAGTTCTTC.

This clonotype has a single count. V usage is TRBV7-8 and J usage is TRBJ2-5, with 12 bases that match TRBD2. With V trimmed by 5 bases and J by 1 base, 5 bases remained unmatched. CDR3 length equals 16 residues. CDR1 is SGHVS, CDR2 FQNEAQ, per germline. CDR3 in amino acids: CASSKTSGGRQETQYF. The CDR3 DNA sequence: TGTGCCAGCAGCAAGACTAGCGGGGGCCGCCAAGAGACCCAGTACTTC.

CDR3 sequence reads: CASTQSTTDTQYF. The CDR3 DNA reads TGTGCCAGCACTCAGTCCACCACAGATACGCAGTATTTT. The chain links TRBV2 to TRBJ2-3; no clear D gene. The V and J ends lost 7 bases and 2 bases respectively, with 10 bases between them. This CDR3 has 13 amino acids. Germline V gene sequence: CDR1 SNHLY, CDR2 FYNNEI.

V and J are TRBV15 and TRBJ2-7; 12 nucleotides match TRBD2. From germline, CDR1 is LNHNV and CDR2 YYDKDF (reference sequence). The CDR3 totals 16 residues. V dropped 2 bases and J dropped 0; count of bases not matched to a gene: 2. The CDR3 DNA follows: TGTGCCACCAGCAGACCGACTAGCGGGAGCTCCTACGAGCAGTACTTC. It encodes CATSRPTSGSSYEQYF.

The V and J genes are TRBV11-2 and TRBJ2-2, with 9 nucleotides matching TRBD1. Trimming at V came to 6 bases and at J to 7 bases, leaving 6 bases not matched to a gene. CDR1 and CDR2 (germline): SGHAT, FQNNGV. The length of the CDR3 is 14 residues. The DNA for the CDR3 is TGTGCCAGCAGACAACAGGGGGCAAGCGGGGAGCTGTTTTTT. Protein product: CASRQQGASGELFF.

The V gene is TRBV20-1, the J gene TRBJ2-2; the match to TRBD1 covers 10 bases. The length of the CDR3 is 16 residues. V shed 3 bases and J 6 bases; nucleotides not matched to a gene: 10. The germline CDR1 and CDR2 sequences are DFQATT and SNEGSKA (reference sequence). In DNA form, the CDR3 reads TGCAGTGCTAGCCCCCGGACAGGGGGTTTCGCCGGGGAGCTGTTTTTT. Its protein is CSASPRTGGFAGELFF.

The rearrangement uses TRBV4-3 and TRBJ2-2; D unclear. The V gene lost 0 bases and the J gene lost 8 bases, with 13 bases spanning the gap. The CDR3 extends over 15 amino acids. CDR1 is LGHNA and CDR2 is YSLEER in the germline V gene. CDR3 in amino acids: CASSQEYEVMGELFF. DNA of the CDR3: TGCGCCAGCAGCCAAGAGTACGAGGTGATGGGGGAGCTGTTTTTT.

The rearrangement joins TRBV7-8 to TRBJ1-5; D is ambiguous. Trimming pared 1 base from V and 0 bases from J, leaving 10 bases between. Germline V lookup: CDR1 SGHVS, CDR2 FQNEAQ. This CDR3 region has 16 residues. CDR3 sequence reads: CASSLEIQYSNQPQHF. CDR3 nucleotide sequence: TGTGCCAGCAGCTTAGAGATACAGTATAGCAATCAGCCCCAGCATTTT.

The chain couples TRBV3-1 to TRBJ2-1; TRBD2 matches at 8 bases. The CDR3 consists of 15 residues. CDR1 LGHDT and CDR2 YNNKEL come from the germline V gene (reference sequence). Trimming at V came to 4 bases and at J to 8 bases, leaving 10 bases not matched to a gene. CDR3 residues: CASSPPGTRSHEQFF. CDR3 DNA: TGTGCCAGCAGCCCCCCCGGGACTAGGAGCCATGAGCAGTTCTTC.

This clonotype was counted once. The chain joins TRBV27 to TRBJ1-2; 7 bases are a match to TRBD1. The CDR3 extends over 16 amino acids. The ends lost 5 bases at V and 2 bases at J; junction bases unmatched: 11. Per the germline V gene, CDR1 is MNHEY and CDR2 is SMNVEV (reference sequence). The CDR3 loop is CASSPLIGGRNYGYTF. CDR3 coding DNA: TGTGCCAGCAGTCCACTAATAGGGGGCCGAAACTATGGCTACACCTTC.

This rearrangement joins TRBV10-3 to TRBJ1-2; D perhaps matches TRBD1 (6 bases). Germline CDR1 and CDR2: ENHRY and SYGVKD. Trimming shortened V by 6 bases and J by 7 bases, and 12 bases separated the two germline ends. The CDR3 is made up of 12 amino acids. The CDR3 is CAISRDTGGYTF. The CDR3 bases are TGTGCCATCAGCCGGGACACTGGTGGCTACACCTTC.

The chain couples TRBV7-8 to TRBJ1-5, with 8 bases lining up with TRBD1. With V trimmed by 1 base and J by 1 base, 0 bases remained unmatched. The CDR3 is made up of 15 amino acids. The germline V gene encodes CDR1 SGHVS and CDR2 FQNEAQ. The CDR3 nucleotides are TGTGCCAGCAGCTTAGGGACAGGGAGCAATCAGCCCCAGCATTTT. It translates to CASSLGTGSNQPQHF.

The gene calls are TRBV28 and TRBJ1-5; D remains ambiguous. This CDR3 contains 14 residues. Germline V gene lookup returns CDR1 MDHEN and CDR2 SYDVKM. Between the trimmed V and J ends, which lost 7 bases and 6 bases, there was a span of 16 bases. The CDR3: CASNQEGAVQPQHF. In DNA, the CDR3 is TGTGCCAGCAACCAGGAGGGCGCCGTTCAGCCCCAGCATTTT.

This chain uses TRBV27 with TRBJ2-7, with D maybe TRBD2 (6 bases). This CDR3 region has 14 residues. V was shortened by 4 bases and J by 5 bases, with 15 bases between the two germline ends. Germline CDR1 MNHEY, CDR2 SMNVEV (reference sequence). The CDR3 sequence: CASSSLGGVHEQYF. The CDR3 DNA sequence: TGTGCCAGCAGTTCCCTCGGGGGAGTACACGAGCAGTACTTC.

In its sample, this clonotype was seen a few times. This chain joins TRBV12-3 or TRBV12-4 and TRBJ2-5; 7 bases line up with TRBD1. The CDR3 covers 14 residues. V lost 8 bases and J lost 1; bases outside the gene matches: 7. The CDR3 bases are TGTGCCAGCTCCTCGGGGACAGTCCAAGAGACCCAGTACTTC. Encoded protein: CASSSGTVQETQYF.

The chain uses TRBV30 and TRBJ2-5; a possible D gene is TRBD1 (5 bases). The V and J ends lost 2 bases and 5 bases respectively, with 12 bases between them. The CDR3 covers 13 residues. Germline CDR1 and CDR2: GTSNPN and SVGIG (reference sequence). The DNA for the CDR3 is TGTGCCTGGAGTCGTCTGACAGCGGAGACCCAGTACTTC. Its translation is CAWSRLTAETQYF.

The rearrangement uses TRBV3-1 and TRBJ1-1; D uncertain. This CDR3 has 14 residues. Trimming stripped 0 bases from V and 7 bases from J, with 12 bases between. In germline, CDR1 is LGHDT, CDR2 YNNKEL (reference sequence). The CDR3 is CASSQDVSSIEAFF. DNA of the CDR3: TGTGCCAGCAGCCAAGACGTATCCAGTATTGAAGCTTTCTTT.

The chain uses TRBV5-1 and TRBJ2-5, with 8 nucleotides matching TRBD2. Germline loops: CDR1 SGHRS, CDR2 YFSETQ. The CDR3 runs 14 residues. V shed 3 bases, J shed 3 bases, and the junction held 4 bases outside the gene matches. The CDR3 here is CASSSGLAEETQYF. CDR3 in DNA: TGCGCCAGCAGCTCCGGACTAGCAGAAGAGACCCAGTACTTC.

This clonotype was found a few times. This chain uses TRBV6-5 with TRBJ2-1; 14 bases line up with TRBD2. V shed 9 bases, J shed 7 bases, and the junction held 5 bases outside the gene matches. Germline V lookup: CDR1 MNHEY, CDR2 SVGAGI. The CDR3 has 14 amino acids. As DNA, the CDR3 is TGTGCCAGTTCCCGACTAGCGGGGGGGAATGAGCAGTTCTTC. It specifies CASSRLAGGNEQFF.

This clonotype was counted once. The gene calls are TRBV13 and TRBJ2-1, with 8 positions matching TRBD2. CDR3 size: 15 residues. Germline V gene data show CDR1 as PRHDT and CDR2 as FYEKMQ (reference sequence). The V segment lost 5 bases and the J segment 4 bases; nucleotides outside the gene matches: 7. The CDR3 region has the DNA TGTGCCAGCAGCCCGGGGGGGGCTCAATACAATGAGCAGTTCTTC. The encoded protein is CASSPGGAQYNEQFF.